In this sample, the clone carrying this TCR beta chain turned up a few times. Antigen specificity is unknown. TCRdb reprocessed the RT-PCR reads via MiXCR and lists one record per CDR3 protein. The sample lists roughly 650,000 distinct CDR3 sequences; around a sixth were seen once. Germline V lookup: CDR1 SGHTA, CDR2 FQGNSA. CDR3 length: 14 residues. Trimming removed 2 bases at V and 4 bases at J, with 10 bases between. This sample stems from a study of response to subunit inactivated influenza vaccine. Study results and limitations: Only a handful of new T cells, the authors suggested, are recruited with each seasonal influenza vaccination.

This chain uses TRBV7-2 with TRBJ2-3; D may be TRBD2 (5 bases). The source material was PBMCs from blood, sampled 11 to 12 days after vaccination. The receptor was derived from a man aged 45-60 years who received an inactivated influenza vaccine. This CDR3 is CASSLPEGSDTQYF. CDR3 bases: TGTGCCAGCAGCTTACCTGAGGGATCAGATACGCAGTATTTT.